The present T cell receptor beta chain was sequenced within a study of T cell repertoires in cytomegalovirus infection (dated by TCRdb to the late 2010s). At the level of the whole study: Alongside well-studied HLA-B-restricted epitopes, the peptide stimulations were aimed at recently identified HLA-C-restricted CMV epitopes, whose presentation resists viral immunomodulation. The HLA type of each donor mattered for the analysis, because public TCR beta signatures pointed to carriage of CMV infection along with the matching HLA type.

The meaning of the sample's treatment or condition label: in vitro stimulation with specific CMV peptide epitopes to enrich CMV-specific T cells. CDR3 length: 14 amino acids, cysteine to phenylalanine. Solely the CDR3 DNA is kept, with 42 bases framed from the first base. From a lookup of the germline V gene, CDR1 and CDR2 are SNHLY and FYNNEI. V drops 8 bases and J drops 5 bases, leaving 18 bases in between. Instrument on record: Illumina HiSeq 1500. TCRdb reworked the public reads: Q25 trimming with fastp, MiXCR clone assembly, productive beta chains retained. All rows with the same CDR3 protein become a single entry with the most common DNA and genes. For this sample there are hundreds of thousands of distinct CDR3 sequences; under 40% appear just once. The biggest ten clones account for roughly 13% of the sample. Study-wide conclusions, independent of this receptor: In the ex vivo response, HLA-C-restricted CMV-specific TCR beta clonotypes were dominant, and in two of eight donors the single most frequent clonotype came from this HLA-C-restricted group. In both this cohort and an independent cohort of over 350 donors, the cumulative frequency of public TCR beta family members distinguished carriers of CMV infection plus the relevant HLA type.

A remark on this clonotype: Its recognized antigen is unknown. Base qualities were left out, and no much larger clone turns up one base away.

Recombination connected TRBV2 to TRBJ1-2; a confident D gene designation cannot be given. The sequence derives from a human donor in good health (CMV status not recorded). Some clones in this sample may be carry-over from other donors' samples. The sequenced sample was cultured CD8+ T cells from PBMCs, obtained from culture after CMV antigen stimulation. The sequence in DNA is TGTGCCAGCGGGCCCCGCGTGCGGAGATATGGCTACACCTTC. It encodes CASGPRVRRYGYTF. This CDR3, with the reference TRBV2 and TRBJ1-2 proteins standing in past its ends, gives the full variable domain EPEVTQTPSHQVTQMGQEVILRCVPISNHLYFYWYRQILGQKVEFLVSFYNNEISEKSEIFDDQFSVERPDGSNFTLKIRSTKLEDSAMYFCASGPRVRRYGYTFGSGTRLTVV.